The T cell receptor (beta chain) under discussion was sequenced for a study of cytomegalovirus exposure and HLA in healthy donors. In germline, CDR1 is MGHRA, CDR2 YSYEKL. The CDR3 runs to 16 residues. V gave up 0 bases and J gave up 0 bases; unmatched junction bases: 3. The PCR contained 60 Vbeta and 13 Jbeta primers. The data were produced by immunoSEQ multiplex PCR, yet TCRdb's version contains in-frame clones alone and is incomplete. The table lists about 120,000 clones, approximately 80% of them singletons, with 7.5% to 10% in the top ten. The sequencing sample was made of PBMCs. The chain recombines TRBV4-1 with TRBJ2-7; 9 nucleotides match TRBD1. The clonotype comes from a female donor in good health and CMV-seropositive. CDR3 bases: TGCGCCAGCAGCCAAGACCGGGACAGGGCCTCCTACGAGCAGTACTTC. Its translation: CASSQDRDRASYEQYF.